This TCR beta chain was captured in a study of blood T cell repertoires in COVID-19. On the study more broadly: Sources were T cells, B-cell-depleted T cells, or PBMCs; the material itself was cDNA or gDNA.

The CDR3 extends over 15 amino acids. Germline V gene sequence: CDR1 SGHTS, CDR2 YDEGEE. V was shortened by 2 bases and J by 6 bases, with 17 bases between the two germline ends. Per the authors' pipeline: Estimated nucleated cell counts came from reference gene primer amplification. Some clones are missing from TCRdb's copy, which holds only in-frame ones; the method was immunoSEQ multiplex PCR. For V, J and clone size, that table is used; D and trimming come from the DNA. Among some 100,000 clones listed, roughly 90% were seen once. Sample: peripheral blood. This rearrangement joins TRBV5-8 to TRBJ1-2; perhaps TRBD1 as D (6 bases). The clonotype was recovered from a woman aged 55-69 years with acute or convalescent COVID-19. Written as DNA, the CDR3 is TGTGCCAGCAGCTTTGACAGGCCGACGACAGATGGCTACACCTTC. Its protein product is CASSFDRPTTDGYTF.